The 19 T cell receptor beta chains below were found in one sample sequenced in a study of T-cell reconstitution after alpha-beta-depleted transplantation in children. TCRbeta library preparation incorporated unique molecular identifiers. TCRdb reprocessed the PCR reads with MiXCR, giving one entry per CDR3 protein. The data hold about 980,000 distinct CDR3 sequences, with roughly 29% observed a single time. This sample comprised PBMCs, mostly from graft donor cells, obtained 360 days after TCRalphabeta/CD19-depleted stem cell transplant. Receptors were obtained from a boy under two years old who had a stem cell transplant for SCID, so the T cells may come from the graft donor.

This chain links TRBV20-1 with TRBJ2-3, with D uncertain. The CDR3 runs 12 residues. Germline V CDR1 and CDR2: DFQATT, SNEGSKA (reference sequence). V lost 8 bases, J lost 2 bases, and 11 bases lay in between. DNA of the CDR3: TGCAGTCACTCGGATCCCACAGATACGCAGTATTTT. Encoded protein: CSHSDPTDTQYF.

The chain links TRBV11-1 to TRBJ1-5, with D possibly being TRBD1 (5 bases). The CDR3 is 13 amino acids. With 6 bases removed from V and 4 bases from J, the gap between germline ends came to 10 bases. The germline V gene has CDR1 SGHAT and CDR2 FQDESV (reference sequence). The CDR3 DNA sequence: TGTGCCAGCAGTCCACAGGATAATCAGCCCCAGCATTTT. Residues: CASSPQDNQPQHF.

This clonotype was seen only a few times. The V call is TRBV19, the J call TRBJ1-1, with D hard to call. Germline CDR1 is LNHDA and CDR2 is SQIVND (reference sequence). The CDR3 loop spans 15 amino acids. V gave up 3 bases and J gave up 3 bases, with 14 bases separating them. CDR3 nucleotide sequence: TGTGCCAGTAGTATTTCGTCCCGGTTCGACACTGAAGCTTTCTTT. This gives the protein CASSISSRFDTEAFF.

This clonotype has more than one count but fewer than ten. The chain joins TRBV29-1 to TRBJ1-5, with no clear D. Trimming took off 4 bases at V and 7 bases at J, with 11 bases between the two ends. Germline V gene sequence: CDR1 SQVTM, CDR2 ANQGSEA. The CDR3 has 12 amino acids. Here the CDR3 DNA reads TGCAGCGTTGGGCGGGCGGGGCAGCCCCAGCATTTT. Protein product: CSVGRAGQPQHF. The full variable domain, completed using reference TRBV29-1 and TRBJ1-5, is SAVISQKPSRDICQRGTSLTIQCQVDSQVTMMFWYRQQPGQSLTLIATANQGSEATYESGFVIDKFPISRPNLTFSTLTVSNMSPEDSSIYLCSVGRAGQPQHFGDGTRLSIL.

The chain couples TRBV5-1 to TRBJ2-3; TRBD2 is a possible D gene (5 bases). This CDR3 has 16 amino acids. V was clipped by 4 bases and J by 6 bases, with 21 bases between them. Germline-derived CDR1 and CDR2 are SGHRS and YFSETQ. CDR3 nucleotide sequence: TGCGCCAGCAGCCCCGGACTTGCCCTACGGCCTGATACGCAGTATTTT. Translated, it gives CASSPGLALRPDTQYF.

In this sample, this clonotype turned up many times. In DNA form, the CDR3 reads TGCGCCAGCAGCCAGGGGGACACCGCTAGAGCTTTCTTT. Translation gives CASSQGDTARAFF. This sequence joins TRBV4-1 and TRBJ1-1, with D possibly matching TRBD1 (6 bases). The CDR3 length is 13 residues. CDR1 and CDR2 (germline): MGHRA, YSYEKL. V dropped 3 bases and J dropped 10 bases, with 15 bases sitting between them.

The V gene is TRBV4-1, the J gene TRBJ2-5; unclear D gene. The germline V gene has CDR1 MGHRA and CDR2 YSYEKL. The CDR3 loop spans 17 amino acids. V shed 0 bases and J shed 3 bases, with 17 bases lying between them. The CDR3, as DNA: TGCGCCAGCAGCCAAGACCTCGGGCGGCAGCTAGAAGAGACCCAGTACTTC. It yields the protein CASSQDLGRQLEETQYF.

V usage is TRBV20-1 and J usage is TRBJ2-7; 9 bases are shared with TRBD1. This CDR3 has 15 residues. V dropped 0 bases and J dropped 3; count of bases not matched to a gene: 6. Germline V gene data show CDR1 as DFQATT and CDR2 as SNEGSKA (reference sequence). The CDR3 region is CSARDRRQGDYEQYF. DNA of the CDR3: TGCAGTGCTAGAGATCGGAGACAGGGGGACTACGAGCAGTACTTC.

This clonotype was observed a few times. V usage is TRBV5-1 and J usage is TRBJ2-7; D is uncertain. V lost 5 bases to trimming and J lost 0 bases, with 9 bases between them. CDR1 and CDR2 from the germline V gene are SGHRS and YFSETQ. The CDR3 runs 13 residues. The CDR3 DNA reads TGCGCCAGCAGTTACGACAACTCCTACGAGCAGTACTTC. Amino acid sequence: CASSYDNSYEQYF.

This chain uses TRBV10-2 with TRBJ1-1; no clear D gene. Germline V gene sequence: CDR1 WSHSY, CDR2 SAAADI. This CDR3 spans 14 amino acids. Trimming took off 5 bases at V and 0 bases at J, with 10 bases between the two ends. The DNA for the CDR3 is TGCGCCAGCAGTAGGGAGGGCCTGAACACTGAAGCTTTCTTT. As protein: CASSREGLNTEAFF.

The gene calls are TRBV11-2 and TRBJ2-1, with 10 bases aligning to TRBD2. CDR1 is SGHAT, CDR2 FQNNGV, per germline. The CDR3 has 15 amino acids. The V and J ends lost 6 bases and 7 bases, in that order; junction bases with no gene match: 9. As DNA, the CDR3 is TGTGCCAGCAGGGGAGCGGGGGGGCAGGGGAATGAGCAGTTCTTC. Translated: CASRGAGGQGNEQFF.

CDR3 protein: CASRGRQVYEQYF. The CDR3, as DNA: TGTGCCAGCAGGGGAAGGCAGGTCTACGAGCAGTACTTC. The V and J genes are TRBV28 and TRBJ2-7; D gene uncertain. From germline, CDR1 is MDHEN and CDR2 SYDVKM. V lost 6 bases and J 3 bases, leaving 12 bases between the germline ends. The CDR3 covers 13 residues. Filled out from reference TRBV28 and TRBJ2-7, the complete variable domain reads DVKVTQSSRYLVKRTGEKVFLECVQDMDHENMFWYRQDPGLGLRLIYFSYDVKMKEKGDIPEGYSVSREKKERFSLILESASTNQTSMYLCASRGRQVYEQYFGPGTRLTVT.

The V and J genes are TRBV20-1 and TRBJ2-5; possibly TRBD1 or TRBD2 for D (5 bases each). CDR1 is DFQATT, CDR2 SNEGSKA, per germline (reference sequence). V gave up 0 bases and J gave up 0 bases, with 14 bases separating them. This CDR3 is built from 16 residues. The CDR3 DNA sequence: TGCAGTGCTAGAGATTCGGGACGGGGCAACCAAGAGACCCAGTACTTC. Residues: CSARDSGRGNQETQYF.

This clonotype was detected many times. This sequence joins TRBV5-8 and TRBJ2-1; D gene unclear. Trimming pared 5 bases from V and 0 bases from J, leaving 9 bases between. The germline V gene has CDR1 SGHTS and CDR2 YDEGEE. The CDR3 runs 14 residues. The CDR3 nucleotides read TGTGCCAGCAGTGAACGGCCCTCCTACAATGAGCAGTTCTTC. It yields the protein CASSERPSYNEQFF.

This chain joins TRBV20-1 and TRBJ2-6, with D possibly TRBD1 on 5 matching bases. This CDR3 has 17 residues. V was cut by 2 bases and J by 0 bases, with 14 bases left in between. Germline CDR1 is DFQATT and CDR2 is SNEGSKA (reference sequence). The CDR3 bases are TGCAGTGCTAGAAAATCAGGGAAACTCTCTGGGGCCAACGTCCTGACTTTC. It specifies CSARKSGKLSGANVLTF.

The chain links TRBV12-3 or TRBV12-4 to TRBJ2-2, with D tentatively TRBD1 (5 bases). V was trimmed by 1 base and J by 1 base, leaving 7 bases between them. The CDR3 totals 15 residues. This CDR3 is CASSLEQVNTGELFF. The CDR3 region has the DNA TGTGCCAGCAGTTTAGAACAGGTGAACACCGGGGAGCTGTTTTTT.

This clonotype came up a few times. The CDR3 loop reads CASSLPWGQGYVTQYF. The CDR3, as DNA: TGTGCCAGCAGCTTACCTTGGGGACAGGGATATGTGACCCAGTACTTC. The V and J genes are TRBV7-2 and TRBJ2-5, with 9 bases lining up with TRBD1. The J segment lost 7 bases and the V segment lost 2 bases, leaving 11 bases of the junction unmatched. The CDR3 runs 16 residues. Germline assignment: CDR1 SGHTA and CDR2 FQGNSA.

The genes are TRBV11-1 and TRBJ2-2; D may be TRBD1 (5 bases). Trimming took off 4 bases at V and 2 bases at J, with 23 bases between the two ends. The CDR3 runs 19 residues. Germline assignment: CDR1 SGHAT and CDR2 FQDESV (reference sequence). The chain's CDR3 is CASSYPRQKTVLNTGELFF. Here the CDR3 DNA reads TGTGCCAGCAGCTACCCAAGACAGAAGACGGTGCTTAACACCGGGGAGCTGTTTTTT.

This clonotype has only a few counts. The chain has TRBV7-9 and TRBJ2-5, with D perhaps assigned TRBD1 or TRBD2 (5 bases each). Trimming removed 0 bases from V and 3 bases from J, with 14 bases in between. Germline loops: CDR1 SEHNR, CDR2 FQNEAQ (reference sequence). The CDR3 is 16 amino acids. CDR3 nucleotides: TGTGCCAGCAGCTTAGCGGGGACCACGAAGGAAGAGACCCAGTACTTC. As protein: CASSLAGTTKEETQYF.